Below are 29 T cell receptor beta chains sequenced from a single sample in a study of T cells in Graves' hyperthyroidism and ophthalmopathy. Template material for amplifying TCR beta CDR3 regions consisted of RNA transcripts. HTBI primers were employed in a first-round RT-PCR of the TCR CDR3. MiXCR, applied by TCRdb to the multiplex PCR reads, yields one record per CDR3 protein. The sample has fewer than 750,000 distinct CDR3 sequences; approximately 14% are singletons. Sequenced input: blood. All receptors derive from a woman aged 45-65 years with Graves' ophthalmopathy.

The chain couples TRBV29-1 to TRBJ1-2; 8 bases line up with TRBD1. The CDR3 runs 18 residues. The V segment lost 4 bases and the J segment 6 bases; nucleotides outside the gene matches: 22. Germline CDR1 and CDR2: SQVTM and ANQGSEA. The CDR3 sequence: CSVGSSAGGSLPYHGYTF. CDR3 bases: TGCAGCGTTGGTAGTTCGGCAGGGGGCTCCTTACCATACCATGGCTACACCTTC.

As regards this clonotype: This may arise from a read error, as a much more abundant clone is one base away. The V gene is TRBV3-1, the J gene TRBJ2-1, with 8 nucleotides matching TRBD1. J was trimmed by 5 bases and V by 0 bases; bases with no gene match: 12. Germline V CDR1 and CDR2: LGHDT, YNNKEL (reference sequence). This CDR3 spans 18 amino acids. CDR3 in amino acids: CASSQDKMRDRLHNEQFF. CDR3 coding DNA: TGTGCCAGCAGCCAAGATAAGATGCGGGACAGGCTACACAATGAGCAGTTCTTC.

This clonotype was counted many times. J is TRBJ2-3 and V is TRBV7-2; 8 bases are shared with TRBD1. CDR3 length: 16 amino acids. J lost 1 base, V lost 6 bases, and 9 bases had no gene match. CDR1 SGHTA and CDR2 FQGNSA come from the germline V gene. CDR3 in amino acids: CASRSRQGTRTDTQYF. The CDR3 nucleotides read TGTGCCAGCAGATCTAGACAGGGGACGCGCACAGATACGCAGTATTTT.

Ten or more counts support this clonotype. The genes are TRBV11-3 and TRBJ1-1; 10 nucleotides match TRBD1. The V segment lost 4 bases and the J segment 11 bases; nucleotides outside the gene matches: 13. This CDR3 has 15 amino acids. Germline lookup yields CDR1 SGHNT and CDR2 YENEEA. CDR3 residues: CASSSTRQGAFRAFF. CDR3 DNA sequence: TGTGCCAGCAGCTCGACGAGACAGGGGGCTTTTAGGGCTTTCTTT.

In its sample, this clonotype was seen many times. The rearrangement links TRBV27 to TRBJ2-3; the match to TRBD1 covers 7 bases. Germline V CDR1 and CDR2: MNHEY, SMNVEV (reference sequence). The CDR3 runs 13 residues. The junction had 4 bases not matched to a gene; V was cut back by 10 bases and J by 0 bases. The CDR3 sequence: CATRQGSTDTQYF. As DNA, the CDR3 is TGTGCCACCCGACAGGGCAGCACAGATACGCAGTATTTT.

This clonotype has a handful of counts. J is TRBJ2-1 and V is TRBV7-3, with D maybe TRBD1 (5 bases). The CDR3 has 15 residues. V was pared by 1 base and J by 2 bases, with 9 bases between. From germline, CDR1 is SGHTA and CDR2 FQGTGA. The CDR3 sequence: CASSLMAGTYNEQFF. CDR3 DNA: TGTGCCAGCAGCTTAATGGCAGGGACCTACAATGAGCAGTTCTTC.

This clonotype showed up many times. The chain employs TRBV7-9 and TRBJ2-3; 12 nucleotides align to TRBD2. In germline, CDR1 is SEHNR, CDR2 FQNEAQ (reference sequence). CDR3 length: 15 amino acids. The ends lost 4 bases at V and 5 bases at J; junction bases unmatched: 4. The CDR3 region is CASSSTSGREDTQYF. CDR3 bases: TGTGCCAGCAGCTCGACTAGCGGGAGAGAAGATACGCAGTATTTT.

This clonotype was detected ten times or more. The rearrangement uses TRBV28 and TRBJ1-6; 8 bases fit TRBD1. Germline V lookup: CDR1 MDHEN, CDR2 SYDVKM. The CDR3 is made up of 16 amino acids. Trimming removed 6 bases from V and 7 bases from J; junction bases left unmatched: 11. This CDR3 is CASRTGAGGYNSPLHF. For the CDR3, the DNA is TGTGCCAGCAGGACAGGGGCCGGCGGATACAATTCACCCCTCCACTTT.

The V call is TRBV28, the J call TRBJ1-5; D not certain. V was shortened by 6 bases and J by 2 bases, with 11 bases between the two germline ends. This CDR3 has 14 amino acids. CDR1 and CDR2 from the germline V gene are MDHEN and SYDVKM. CDR3 loop: CASRDLVGNQPQHF. The CDR3 DNA is TGTGCCAGCAGAGACCTGGTAGGCAATCAGCCCCAGCATTTT.

In this sample, this clonotype turned up many times. This rearrangement joins TRBV7-9 to TRBJ2-4; 10 bases are a match to TRBD2. The junction had 7 bases not matched to a gene; V was cut back by 3 bases and J by 8 bases. The CDR3 length is 15 residues. The germline CDR1 and CDR2 sequences are SEHNR and FQNEAQ (reference sequence). The CDR3 sequence: CASSFLAGEDDIQYF. DNA of the CDR3: TGTGCCAGCAGCTTCCTAGCGGGAGAGGACGACATTCAGTACTTC. The variable domain in full, with the rest retrieved from reference TRBV7-9 and TRBJ2-4, is DTGVSQNPRHKITKRGQNVTFRCDPISEHNRLYWYRQTLGQGPEFLTYFQNEAQLEKSRLLSDRFSAERPKGSFSTLEIQRTEQGDSAMYLCASSFLAGEDDIQYFGAGTRLSVL.

V and J are TRBV19 and TRBJ1-1; TRBD1 is a possible D gene (6 bases). V shed 4 bases and J shed 3 bases, with 18 bases lying between them. Germline V CDR1 and CDR2: LNHDA, SQIVND (reference sequence). CDR3 length: 16 residues. The CDR3 nucleotides read TGTGCCAGTAGTAGTATGGCGGGAAGGGGGGACACTGAAGCTTTCTTT. It codes for CASSSMAGRGDTEAFF.

In this sample, this clonotype turned up a few times. The chain employs TRBV6-5 and TRBJ2-7, with TRBD2 matching over 11 bases. Looked up from germline, CDR1 is MNHEY and CDR2 is SVGAGI. The CDR3 sequence is 15 residues long. Trimming cost V 7 bases and J 5 bases; bases outside gene matches: 10. CDR3 in amino acids: CASTKGSGRAHEQYF. The DNA of the CDR3 is TGTGCCAGCACCAAAGGTAGCGGGAGGGCCCACGAGCAGTACTTC.

Ten or more counts support this clonotype. CDR3: CSVGPLAGDYEQYF. CDR3 DNA: TGCAGCGTTGGTCCACTAGCAGGAGACTACGAGCAGTACTTC. The genes are TRBV29-1 and TRBJ2-7; D might be TRBD2 (6 bases). CDR3 length: 14 amino acids. V lost 4 bases and J lost 3, with 16 bases in between. Germline lookup yields CDR1 SQVTM and CDR2 ANQGSEA.

This clonotype was observed many times. V gene TRBV28 combines with J gene TRBJ2-7; 8 nucleotides align to TRBD1. The ends lost 5 bases at V and 1 base at J; junction bases unmatched: 4. Germline lookup yields CDR1 MDHEN and CDR2 SYDVKM. The CDR3 totals 14 residues. The CDR3 spells CASSTYRGSYEQYF. The CDR3 coding sequence is TGTGCCAGCAGTACATACAGGGGGTCCTACGAGCAGTACTTC.

Only a few counts were recorded for this clonotype. The chain joins TRBV3-1 to TRBJ1-6; D gene ambiguous. This CDR3 spans 19 amino acids. Germline CDR1 reads LGHDT; CDR2 reads YNNKEL (reference sequence). Trimming removed 0 bases from V and 0 bases from J, with 15 bases in between. This chain's CDR3 is CASSQDFEGRSSYNSPLHF. For the CDR3, the DNA is TGTGCCAGCAGCCAAGATTTTGAGGGTAGGAGCTCCTATAATTCACCCCTCCACTTT.

The chain is built from TRBV6-5 and TRBJ1-6, with D unclear. V lost 0 bases and J lost 0, with 9 bases in between. This CDR3 contains 17 residues. The germline V gene encodes CDR1 MNHEY and CDR2 SVGAGI. The CDR3 DNA follows: TGTGCCAGCAGTTACTCAGAAGAAAGCTCCTATAATTCACCCCTCCACTTT. It yields the protein CASSYSEESSYNSPLHF.

This clonotype was recorded many times. The rearrangement joins TRBV28 to TRBJ2-4; 7 bases align to TRBD2. The CDR3 loop spans 18 amino acids. V shed 4 bases, J shed 2 bases, and the junction held 14 bases outside the gene matches. The V gene's germline CDR1 is MDHEN and CDR2 SYDVKM. The CDR3 here is CASSSGHRAGSSKNIQYF. The CDR3 nucleotides read TGTGCCAGCAGTTCCGGCCACAGAGCGGGATCTTCCAAAAACATTCAGTACTTC.

In its sample, this clonotype was seen many times. The chain carries TRBV3-1 and TRBJ1-5; D possibly corresponds to TRBD1 (5 bases). Deletions cut 0 bases from V and 6 bases from J, with 12 bases between. The CDR3 covers 15 residues. The germline CDR1 and CDR2 sequences are LGHDT and YNNKEL (reference sequence). CDR3 region: CASSQDSFTGQPQHF. The CDR3 DNA reads as TGTGCCAGCAGCCAAGATTCGTTTACAGGTCAGCCCCAGCATTTT.

This clonotype was observed many times. This sequence joins TRBV7-8 and TRBJ1-1; no definite D call. There are 14 residues in the CDR3. V was clipped by 4 bases and J by 6 bases, with 15 bases between them. In germline, CDR1 is SGHVS, CDR2 FQNEAQ. CDR3 coding DNA: TGTGCCAGCAGCTACCGGACGCAGACGGCTGAAGCTTTCTTT. Residues: CASSYRTQTAEAFF.

This clonotype was detected many times. The chain employs TRBV7-2 and TRBJ2-7, with 12 bases aligning to TRBD2. CDR1 and CDR2 (germline): SGHTA, FQGNSA. This CDR3 is 14 amino acids long. Unmatched junction bases numbered 3, after V lost 6 bases and J lost 3 bases. The CDR3, as DNA: TGTGCCAGCAGGCCGGGACTAGCGGGCTACGAGCAGTACTTC. This sequence encodes CASRPGLAGYEQYF.

The table lists this clonotype with many counts. The chain combines TRBV18 with TRBJ1-1; D gene ambiguous. The germline V gene encodes CDR1 KGHSH and CDR2 LQKENI. The ends were cut back, 1 base at V and 5 bases at J, with 11 bases in the middle. This CDR3 is 14 amino acids long. The CDR3 loop is CASSPQGAGTEAFF. CDR3 bases: TGTGCCAGCTCACCACAGGGAGCGGGGACTGAAGCTTTCTTT.

This clonotype has a count of ten or more. The CDR3 nucleotides are TGTGCCAGCAGTTACGGGCGTTATGAGCAGTTCTTC. The encoded protein is CASSYGRYEQFF. The gene calls are TRBV3-1 and TRBJ2-1, with D unclear. The germline gives CDR1 LGHDT, CDR2 YNNKEL (reference sequence). The V and J ends lost 6 bases and 8 bases respectively, with 11 bases between them. This CDR3 contains 12 residues.

This clonotype occurred a few times. This chain uses TRBV7-3 with TRBJ2-2; D uncertain. This CDR3 has 15 residues. V was shortened by 1 base and J by 4 bases, with 10 bases between the two germline ends. Germline lookup yields CDR1 SGHTA and CDR2 FQGTGA. The CDR3 bases are TGTGCCAGCAGCTTAAGGAAGGGATCCACCGGGGAGCTGTTTTTT. It translates to CASSLRKGSTGELFF.

The chain is built from TRBV24-1 and TRBJ2-7; weak D call: TRBD1 (6 bases). The germline V gene has CDR1 KGHDR and CDR2 SFDVKD. The CDR3 length is 14 residues. V was cut by 9 bases and J by 4 bases, with 18 bases left in between. CDR3 nucleotides: TGTGCCACCCAAGTAGCAGGGGTGGGTTACGAGCAGTACTTC. Amino acid sequence: CATQVAGVGYEQYF.

This clonotype was observed a few times. J is TRBJ2-1 and V is TRBV11-3; perhaps TRBD2 as D (5 bases). Trimming took off 1 base at V and 0 bases at J, with 7 bases between the two ends. Germline assignment: CDR1 SGHNT and CDR2 YENEEA. CDR3 length equals 15 residues. The CDR3, as DNA: TGTGCCAGCAGCTTAGCGGGAATCTCCTACAATGAGCAGTTCTTC. It is translated as CASSLAGISYNEQFF.

This clonotype has ten or more counts. The limits of the CDR3 on the DNA are not certain, so only TCRdb's listed CDR3 is given. The chain uses TRBV30 and TRBJ2-7; the table's TRBD1 call for D was not verified on the DNA. Per the germline V gene, CDR1 is GTSNPN and CDR2 is SVGIG (reference sequence). The CDR3 length is 14 residues, termini included. The CDR3 here is CAWSVLVSRSEQYF.

This clonotype has a count of ten or more. The junction and the germline gene differ at one end; a read error may be behind it. V and J are TRBV7-7 and TRBJ2-5; D might be TRBD1 (6 bases). The CDR3 covers 12 residues. The germline V gene has CDR1 SSHAT and CDR2 FNYEAQ (reference sequence). The CDR3 here is CASSSQGETQYF. CDR3 in DNA: TGTGCTAGCAGCTCCCAGGGGGAGACCCAGTACTTC.

This clonotype was recorded many times. The chain has TRBV3-1 and TRBJ2-1, with 7 nucleotides matching TRBD1. CDR1 is LGHDT and CDR2 is YNNKEL in the germline V gene (reference sequence). J was trimmed by 13 bases and V by 2 bases; bases with no gene match: 11. The CDR3 consists of 14 residues. The CDR3 loop is CASSQKNAGGIQFF. CDR3 bases: TGTGCCAGCAGCCAAAAAAACGCAGGGGGAATCCAGTTCTTC.

This CDR3 reads CSVEAAGGHTGELFF. DNA for the CDR3: TGCAGCGTTGAAGCTGCGGGAGGCCACACCGGGGAGCTGTTTTTT. The chain employs TRBV29-1 and TRBJ2-2; 8 bases line up with TRBD2. Trimming cost V 1 base and J 3 bases; bases outside gene matches: 4. From germline, CDR1 is SQVTM and CDR2 ANQGSEA. This CDR3 is built from 15 residues.